This entry lists 22 T cell receptor beta chains sequenced from one sample in a study of T cell responses to AZD1222 COVID-19 vaccine. Assay: immunoSEQ multiplex PCR; the TCRdb copy retains only in-frame clones and omits some. The sample has about 150,000 clones, 89% seen once. This specimen consisted of peripheral blood, obtained on day 0 of AZD1222 vaccination. These receptors originate from an adult in good health.

This clone was observed a handful of times. V is TRBV4-3 and J is TRBJ2-1; D call uncertain. Germline V lookup: CDR1 LGHNA, CDR2 YSLEER. The CDR3 covers 15 residues. V lost 1 base, J lost 8 bases, and 15 bases lay in between. The CDR3 nucleotides read TGCGCCAGCAGCCAAGCCGACCAGCCTTCGTATGAGCAGTTCTTC. Translated: CASSQADQPSYEQFF.

This rearrangement joins TRBV28 to TRBJ1-5; possible D gene TRBD1, 5 bases. The CDR3 is made up of 13 amino acids. V was cut by 10 bases and J by 0 bases, with 10 bases left in between. The germline gives CDR1 MDHEN, CDR2 SYDVKM. CDR3 DNA: TGTGCCACACAGGCTTATAGCAATCAGCCCCAGCATTTT. Translating gives CATQAYSNQPQHF.

This clone was counted between two and nine times. The chain employs TRBV4-3 and TRBJ1-3; maybe TRBD1 (6 bases). Germline CDR1 and CDR2: LGHNA and YSLEER. This CDR3 spans 16 amino acids. V shed 1 base and J shed 6 bases, with 16 bases lying between them. The CDR3: CASSQGTARSENTIYF. The CDR3 DNA reads as TGCGCCAGCAGCCAAGGGACAGCGCGCTCCGAAAACACCATATATTTT.

The chain is built from TRBV7-2 and TRBJ2-5, with D possibly TRBD2 on 6 matching bases. Germline V lookup: CDR1 SGHTA, CDR2 FQGNSA. CDR3 length: 14 amino acids. V lost 5 bases to trimming and J lost 1 base, with 11 bases between them. DNA for the CDR3: TGTGCCAGCAGCCGGAGGACTATCCAAGAGACCCAGTACTTC. As protein: CASSRRTIQETQYF.

This clone occurred once. V usage is TRBV5-6 and J usage is TRBJ1-3; D gene unclear. There are 16 residues in the CDR3. Deletions cut 1 base from V and 0 bases from J, with 11 bases between. Germline V gene sequence: CDR1 SGHDT, CDR2 YYEEEE. DNA of the CDR3: TGTGCCAGCAGCTTGCAGGCTGCGAGCTCTGGAAACACCATATATTTT. It codes for CASSLQAASSGNTIYF.

The sample holds one count of this clone. This rearrangement joins TRBV25-1 to TRBJ1-6; TRBD1 aligns across 9 bases. After removal of 7 bases from V and 11 bases from J, the junction contained 9 bases not matched to a gene. The CDR3 has 14 residues. Germline CDR1 and CDR2: MGHDK and SYGVNS. The CDR3 loop is CASTGTGRRAPLHF. CDR3 DNA: TGTGCCAGCACTGGGACAGGGCGACGAGCACCCCTCCACTTT. Full variable domain (rest looked up from reference TRBV25-1 and TRBJ1-6): EADIYQTPRYLVIGTGKKITLECSQTMGHDKMYWYQQDPGMELHLIHYSYGVNSTEKGDLSSESTVSRIRTEHFPLTLESARPSHTSQYLCASTGTGRRAPLHFGNGTRLTVT.

The chain joins TRBV24-1 to TRBJ2-5, with a tentative D call TRBD1 (5 bases). CDR1 KGHDR and CDR2 SFDVKD come from the germline V gene. The CDR3 consists of 16 residues. The V and J ends lost 4 bases and 9 bases respectively, with 23 bases between them. DNA for the CDR3: TGTGCCACCAGTGACACACAGGAACTCTCAAGACCGGCCCAGTACTTC. It specifies CATSDTQELSRPAQYF.

This chain links TRBV25-1 with TRBJ1-6; 8 nucleotides match TRBD1. V lost 4 bases, J lost 7 bases, and 9 bases stayed unmatched. CDR1 MGHDK and CDR2 SYGVNS come from the germline V gene. The CDR3 runs 16 residues. The CDR3 reads CASSGIWDRKNSPLHF. The CDR3 nucleotides are TGTGCCAGCAGTGGAATATGGGACAGGAAAAATTCACCCCTCCACTTT.

This clone was seen only once. The same CDR3 also results from other DNA sequences found in this sample. This rearrangement joins TRBV19 to TRBJ1-6; unclear D gene. V was trimmed by 3 bases and J by 0 bases, leaving 6 bases between them. The germline gives CDR1 LNHDA, CDR2 SQIVND (reference sequence). This CDR3 has 15 amino acids. CDR3 DNA sequence: TGTGCCAGTAGTATGCGGAGCTCCTATAATTCACCCCTCCACTTT. Its protein is CASSMRSSYNSPLHF.

This clone was counted between two and nine times. The chain recombines TRBV19 with TRBJ1-1; D is perhaps TRBD1 (5 bases). Deletions cut 6 bases from V and 0 bases from J, with 11 bases between. Germline values: CDR1 LNHDA, CDR2 SQIVND (reference sequence). This CDR3 has 14 residues. CDR3 nucleotide sequence: TGTGCCAGTAGGATGGGGGAAATGAACACTGAAGCTTTCTTT. It yields the protein CASRMGEMNTEAFF.

The rearrangement links TRBV25-1 to TRBJ2-5, with no clear D. CDR3 length: 16 amino acids. CDR1 MGHDK and CDR2 SYGVNS come from the germline V gene. V dropped 3 bases and J dropped 0 bases, with 14 bases sitting between them. CDR3 bases: TGTGCCAGCAGTGATCGCGTGAAGGGTGACCAAGAGACCCAGTACTTC. Residues: CASSDRVKGDQETQYF.

The chain couples TRBV6-5 to TRBJ1-5; maybe TRBD1 (5 bases). This CDR3 spans 12 amino acids. The V gene lost 6 bases and the J gene lost 6 bases, with 9 bases spanning the gap. Germline CDR1 MNHEY, CDR2 SVGAGI. The CDR3 loop is CASSGGSQPQHF. The CDR3 nucleotides are TGTGCCAGCAGCGGGGGGAGTCAGCCCCAGCATTTT.

V and J are TRBV6-5 and TRBJ2-1; 10 bases map to TRBD2. The V gene end was trimmed by 4 bases and the J gene end by 8 bases; junction bases not matched to a gene: 8. Germline V gene sequence: CDR1 MNHEY, CDR2 SVGAGI. This CDR3 contains 15 residues. This CDR3 is CASSFSSGRVDEQFF. Here the CDR3 DNA reads TGTGCCAGCAGTTTCTCTAGCGGGAGAGTAGATGAGCAGTTCTTC.

Concerning this clone: The same CDR3 also results from other DNA sequences found in this sample. The chain joins TRBV7-2 to TRBJ1-1, with D uncertain. Between the trimmed V and J ends, which lost 3 bases and 1 base, there was a span of 6 bases. Germline V gives CDR1 SGHTA, CDR2 FQGNSA. The CDR3 covers 13 residues. The CDR3 DNA reads as TGTGCCAGCAGCTTTGACCAGAACACTGAAGCTTTCTTT. Its protein product is CASSFDQNTEAFF. Using reference TRBV7-2 and TRBJ1-1 for the parts outside the CDR3, the full variable domain is GAGVSQSPSNKVTEKGKDVELRCDPISGHTALYWYRQSLGQGLEFLIYFQGNSAPDKSGLPSDRFSAERTGGSVSTLTIQRTQQEDSAVYLCASSFDQNTEAFFGQGTRLTVV.

The chain recombines TRBV9 with TRBJ2-3, with no clear D. The CDR3 totals 14 residues. Trimming removed 0 bases at V and 2 bases at J, with 7 bases between. Germline V gene data show CDR1 as SGDLS and CDR2 as YYNGEE. DNA of the CDR3: TGTGCCAGCAGCGTAGGGCACCTCACAGATACGCAGTATTTT. It yields the protein CASSVGHLTDTQYF. The entire variable domain, with the rest obtained from reference TRBV9 and TRBJ2-3, is as follows: DSGVTQTPKHLITATGQRVTLRCSPRSGDLSVYWYQQSLDQGLQFLIQYYNGEERAKGNILERFSAQQFPDLHSELNLSSLELGDSALYFCASSVGHLTDTQYFGPGTRLTVL.

In this sample, this clone turned up a few times. V is TRBV28 and J is TRBJ1-5; D possibly corresponds to TRBD1 (5 bases). This CDR3 comprises 14 residues. Germline V lookup: CDR1 MDHEN, CDR2 SYDVKM. With 3 bases removed from V and 5 bases from J, the gap between germline ends came to 11 bases. CDR3 amino acids: CASSFRQTHQPQHF. CDR3 sequence (DNA): TGTGCCAGCAGTTTCCGACAGACCCATCAGCCCCAGCATTTT.

The rearrangement links TRBV19 to TRBJ1-6; 8 bases line up with TRBD1. The trim removed 5 bases at V and 8 bases at J, leaving 5 bases unmatched. Germline CDR1 LNHDA, CDR2 SQIVND (reference sequence). This CDR3 spans 14 amino acids. CDR3 region: CASSRTGIYSPLHF. CDR3 sequence (DNA): TGTGCCAGTAGTCGGACAGGGATTTATTCACCCCTCCACTTT.

The gene calls are TRBV11-3 and TRBJ2-1; 9 nucleotides line up with TRBD2. From germline, CDR1 is SGHNT and CDR2 YENEEA. This CDR3 comprises 14 residues. J was trimmed by 5 bases and V by 5 bases; bases with no gene match: 4. The CDR3 region has the DNA TGTGCCAGCAGCAATAGCGGGAGTAACAATGAGCAGTTCTTC. Amino acids: CASSNSGSNNEQFF.

With regard to this clone: Other DNA sequences in the same sample also yield this CDR3. This chain uses TRBV7-9 with TRBJ2-1; D is perhaps TRBD1 or TRBD2 (5 bases each). Germline CDR1 and CDR2: SEHNR and FQNEAQ (reference sequence). The V end lost 5 bases, the J end lost 0 bases, and 11 bases lay between the germline ends. The CDR3 loop spans 15 amino acids. CDR3 sequence: CASSPGRSSYNEQFF. As DNA, the CDR3 is TGTGCCAGCAGCCCGGGACGGAGCTCCTACAATGAGCAGTTCTTC.

This chain uses TRBV3-1 (or the pseudogene TRBV3-2) with TRBJ2-5; 14 bases agree with TRBD2. V trimming: 5 bases; J trimming: 5 bases; junction bases outside the gene matches: 7. In germline, CDR1 is LGHDT, CDR2 YNNKEL (reference sequence). The CDR3 is made up of 16 amino acids. For the CDR3, the DNA is TGTGCCAGCAGCTTCGGAGGGACTAGCGGGAGTGAGACCCAGTACTTC. Translating it yields CASSFGGTSGSETQYF.

The chain is built from TRBV27 and TRBJ2-2, with D uncertain. The CDR3 is made up of 15 amino acids. Germline V CDR1 and CDR2: MNHEY, SMNVEV (reference sequence). V was pared by 3 bases and J by 3 bases, with 11 bases between. CDR3 amino acids: CASSLKGIHTGELFF. DNA of the CDR3: TGTGCCAGCAGTTTGAAGGGAATCCACACCGGGGAGCTGTTTTTT.

CDR3 in amino acids: CASSTQGAGSYNEQFF. The CDR3 bases are TGCGCCAGCAGCACCCAGGGGGCCGGCTCCTACAATGAGCAGTTCTTC. The genes are TRBV5-1 and TRBJ2-1; 8 bases fit TRBD1. The CDR3 has 16 amino acids. Trimming took 4 bases from V and 0 from J; bases not matched to a gene: 6. Germline V CDR1 and CDR2: SGHRS, YFSETQ.